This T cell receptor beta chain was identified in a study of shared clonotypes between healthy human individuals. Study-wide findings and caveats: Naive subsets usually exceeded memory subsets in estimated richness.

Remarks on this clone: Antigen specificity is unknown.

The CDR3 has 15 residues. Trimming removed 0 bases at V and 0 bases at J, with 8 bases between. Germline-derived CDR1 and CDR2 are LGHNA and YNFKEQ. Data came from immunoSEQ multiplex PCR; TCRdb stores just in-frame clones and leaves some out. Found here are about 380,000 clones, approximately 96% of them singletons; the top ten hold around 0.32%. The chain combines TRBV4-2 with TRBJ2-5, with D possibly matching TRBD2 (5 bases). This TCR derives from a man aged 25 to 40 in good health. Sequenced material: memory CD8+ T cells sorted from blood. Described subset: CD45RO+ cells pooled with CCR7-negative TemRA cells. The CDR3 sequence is CASSQDPGYQETQYF. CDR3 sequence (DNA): TGTGCCAGCAGCCAAGACCCGGGGTACCAAGAGACCCAGTACTTC.